This T cell receptor beta chain comes out of a study of regulatory T cells in long-lasting Graves disease. There are a few counts of this clonotype. Arm-PCR with iRepertoire HTBI primers amplified the CDR3 regions for these TCR beta libraries. TCRdb processed the multiplex PCR reads anew with MiXCR; each CDR3 protein has one entry. The sample gives 350,000 to 450,000 distinct CDR3 sequences, about 16% of which show up once; approximately 16% is in the top ten. Regarding time point: newly diagnosed GD, antithyroid drugs for less than 3 months. RNA from PBMCs was the source of the TCR library. The authors drew patients from an endocrinology department in Xi'an, China. Between the trimmed V and J ends, which lost 2 bases and 7 bases, there was a span of 6 bases. CDR3 length: 11 amino acids. CDR1 and CDR2 from the germline V gene are SGHTA and FQGNSA. Another study also made use of these data, one on T cells in Graves' hyperthyroidism and ophthalmopathy.

The clonotype comes from a woman aged 25 to 39 with Graves disease. The starting material was peripheral blood mononuclear cells (PBMCs), obtained at new diagnosis, from a patient treated with antithyroid drugs. The J gene is TRBJ2-7, the V gene TRBV7-2; D gene ambiguous. CDR3 DNA sequence: TGTGCCAGCAGCTTAAATGGTGAGCAGTACTTC. Translation gives CASSLNGEQYF.